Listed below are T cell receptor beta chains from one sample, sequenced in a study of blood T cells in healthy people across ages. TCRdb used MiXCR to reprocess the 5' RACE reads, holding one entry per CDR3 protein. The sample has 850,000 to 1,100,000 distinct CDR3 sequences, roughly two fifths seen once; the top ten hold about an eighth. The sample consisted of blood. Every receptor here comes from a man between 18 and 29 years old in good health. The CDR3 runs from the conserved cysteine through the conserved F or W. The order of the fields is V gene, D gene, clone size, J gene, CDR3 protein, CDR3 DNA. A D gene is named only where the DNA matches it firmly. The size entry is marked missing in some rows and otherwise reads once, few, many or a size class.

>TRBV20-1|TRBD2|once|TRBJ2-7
CSAILLAGGYNEQYF
TGCAGTGCTATACTACTAGCGGGGGGGTACAATGAGCAGTACTTC
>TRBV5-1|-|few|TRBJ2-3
CASSLDPLGDTQYF
TGCGCCAGCAGCTTGGACCCCTTGGGAGATACGCAGTATTTT
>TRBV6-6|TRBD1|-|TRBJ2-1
CASTPGQGVSYNEQFF
TGTGCCAGCACCCCTGGTCAGGGGGTATCCTACAATGAGCAGTTCTTC
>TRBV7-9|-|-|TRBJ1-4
CASSLRQGANEKLFF
TGTGCCAGCAGCCTCCGGCAGGGAGCTAATGAAAAACTGTTTTTT
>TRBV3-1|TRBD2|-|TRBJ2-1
CASNPLAGTSYNEQFF
TGTGCCAGCAACCCGCTCGCCGGGACTAGTTACAATGAGCAGTTCTTC
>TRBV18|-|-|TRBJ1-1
CASSPTEGSLAFF
TGTGCCAGCTCACCAACTGAAGGCTCTTTAGCTTTCTTT
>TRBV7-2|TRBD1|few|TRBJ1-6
CATPLGQENSPLHF
TGTGCCACCCCGCTCGGACAGGAGAATTCACCCCTCCACTTT
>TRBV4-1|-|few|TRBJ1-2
CASSQDVEGGRPCGYTF
TGCGCCAGCAGCCAAGATGTGGAGGGAGGACGTCCGTGTGGCTACACCTTC
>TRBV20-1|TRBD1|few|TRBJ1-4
CSARPRDRDAELFF
TGCAGTGCTAGACCCCGGGACAGGGACGCGGAACTGTTTTTT
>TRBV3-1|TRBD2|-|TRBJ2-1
CASSQDTGGTYNEQFF
TGTGCCAGCAGCCAAGATACGGGGGGGACCTACAATGAGCAGTTCTTC
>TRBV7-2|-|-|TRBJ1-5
CASSLSSLNQPQHF
TGTGCCAGCAGCTTATCCTCGCTCAATCAGCCCCAGCATTTT
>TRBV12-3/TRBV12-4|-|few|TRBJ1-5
CASSSSSGNSNQPQHF
TGTGCCAGCAGTTCCTCTTCAGGGAATAGCAATCAGCCCCAGCATTTT
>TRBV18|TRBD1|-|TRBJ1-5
CASSLTGEGREPQHF
TGTGCCAGCTCCCTAACAGGGGAGGGAAGGGAGCCCCAGCATTTT
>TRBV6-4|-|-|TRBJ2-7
CASSPGPVDNEQYF
TGTGCCAGCAGCCCTGGGCCAGTAGACAATGAGCAGTACTTC
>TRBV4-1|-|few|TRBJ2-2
CASSQEDTGELFF
TGCGCCAGCAGCCAAGAGGACACCGGGGAGCTGTTTTTT
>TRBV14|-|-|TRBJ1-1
CASSQEWGGATAFF
TGTGCCAGCAGCCAAGAGTGGGGGGGCGCGACGGCTTTCTTT
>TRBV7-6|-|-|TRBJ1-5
CASSSGTWRGNQPQHF
TGTGCCAGCAGCTCCGGGACGTGGAGGGGCAATCAGCCCCAGCATTTT
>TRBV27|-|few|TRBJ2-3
CASSPPGPPDTQYF
TGTGCCAGCAGTCCACCGGGACCCCCAGATACGCAGTATTTT
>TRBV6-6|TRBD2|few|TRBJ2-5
CASSDGLAGAQETQYF
TGTGCCAGCAGTGACGGACTAGCGGGGGCACAAGAGACCCAGTACTTC
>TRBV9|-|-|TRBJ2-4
CASSVSGGGNIQYF
TGTGCCAGCAGCGTCTCAGGGGGAGGGAACATTCAGTACTTC
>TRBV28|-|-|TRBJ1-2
CASSLGQIEGCTF
TGTGCCAGCAGTTTGGGGCAGATCGAAGGCTGCACCTTC
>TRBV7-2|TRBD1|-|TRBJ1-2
CASSLWDSHNYGYTF
TGTGCCAGCAGCTTATGGGACAGTCATAACTATGGCTACACCTTC
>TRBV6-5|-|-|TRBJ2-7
CASSYSLLYEQYF
TGTGCCAGCAGTTACTCGTTACTCTACGAGCAGTACTTC
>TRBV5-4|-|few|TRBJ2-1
CASSQGGPRFF
TGTGCCAGCAGCCAAGGGGGGCCCCGGTTCTTC
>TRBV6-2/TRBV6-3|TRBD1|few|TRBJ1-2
CASSQRQGVYTF
TGTGCCAGCAGCCAGCGACAGGGAGTGTACACCTTC
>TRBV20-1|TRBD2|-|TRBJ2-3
CSAPPSGGLSTDTQYF
TGCAGTGCCCCGCCTAGCGGGGGGCTTAGCACAGATACGCAGTATTTT
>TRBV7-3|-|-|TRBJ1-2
CASSLIAYTAGHTF
TGTGCCAGCAGCTTAATTGCCTATACAGCGGGCCACACCTTC
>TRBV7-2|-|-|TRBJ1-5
CASSPSGQPQHF
TGTGCCAGCAGCCCGAGTGGGCAGCCCCAGCATTTT
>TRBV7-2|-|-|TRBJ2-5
CASSFDGHEETQYF
TGTGCCAGCAGCTTTGACGGGCATGAAGAGACCCAGTACTTC
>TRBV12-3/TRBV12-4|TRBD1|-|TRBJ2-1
CASRPGTGQETQFF
TGTGCCAGCAGACCAGGGACAGGGCAAGAGACCCAGTTCTTC
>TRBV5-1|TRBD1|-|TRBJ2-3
CASSRTGLSTDTQYF
TGCGCCAGCAGCCGGACAGGGCTTAGCACAGATACGCAGTATTTT
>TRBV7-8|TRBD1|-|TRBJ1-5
CASSQQGASNQPQHF
TGTGCCAGCAGCCAACAGGGGGCTAGCAATCAGCCCCAGCATTTT
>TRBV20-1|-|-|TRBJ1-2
CSPGTEYGYTF
TGCAGTCCCGGGACGGAATATGGCTACACCTTC
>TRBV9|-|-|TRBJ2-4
CASSPAAGRENIQYF
TGTGCCAGCAGTCCGGCCGCGGGGCGGGAAAACATTCAGTACTTC
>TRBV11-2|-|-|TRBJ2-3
CASSRKSGASTDTQYF
TGTGCCAGCAGCCGGAAGTCAGGAGCGAGCACAGATACGCAGTATTTT
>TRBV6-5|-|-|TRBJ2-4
CASSRVSGPQYF
TGTGCCAGCAGCCGAGTATCGGGGCCGCAGTACTTC
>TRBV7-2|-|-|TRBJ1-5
CASSNPGSQHF
TGTGCCAGCAGCAACCCCGGTTCCCAGCATTTT
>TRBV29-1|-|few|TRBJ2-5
CSGGQSQETQYF
TGCAGCGGTGGACAGTCCCAAGAGACCCAGTACTTC